This entry features one TCR beta chain sequence. These data come from a study of cytomegalovirus exposure and HLA in healthy donors. Trimming cost V 6 bases and J 3 bases, with 15 bases left between them. Germline loops: CDR1 MNHEY, CDR2 SMNVEV (reference sequence). The CDR3 contains 14 residues. Researchers ran the PCR with 60 Vbeta and 13 Jbeta primers. Profiled with immunoSEQ multiplex PCR; TCRdb holds only in-frame clones, not every one. The sample lists roughly 69,000 clones; approximately 71% were seen once. This sequence was found in a middle-aged man in good health and CMV-seronegative. The material sequenced was PBMCs. V is TRBV27 and J is TRBJ2-7; possible D gene TRBD2, 5 bases. CDR3 DNA sequence: TGTGCCAGCAGCCCAAACGGCCGGGGCTACGAGCAGTACTTC. Amino acids: CASSPNGRGYEQYF.